These 29 T cell receptor beta chains share one sample of origin, sequenced in a study of blood T cell repertoires in COVID-19. Sequenced by immunoSEQ multiplex PCR; TCRdb stores in-frame clones only, minus some. Among 350,000 to 500,000 clones listed, around nine tenths were seen once. Source material: peripheral blood. These TCRs come from a man between 18 and 29 years old with COVID-19, enrolled during active disease.

The rearrangement uses TRBV5-1 and TRBJ2-1, with 8 bases fitting TRBD2. Trimming at V came to 0 bases and at J to 6 bases, leaving 5 bases not matched to a gene. The CDR3 totals 15 residues. Germline values: CDR1 SGHRS, CDR2 YFSETQ. CDR3 sequence: CASSLEAGGANEQFF. In DNA, the CDR3 is TGCGCCAGCAGCTTGGAAGCCGGGGGGGCCAATGAGCAGTTCTTC.

The chain couples TRBV3-1 (or the pseudogene TRBV3-2) to TRBJ2-2; 8 nucleotides agree with TRBD1. Per the germline V gene, CDR1 is LGHDT and CDR2 is YNNKEL (reference sequence). This CDR3 comprises 16 residues. Trimming at V came to 4 bases and at J to 5 bases, leaving 9 bases not matched to a gene. CDR3 bases: TGTGCCAGCAGCCTGATATGGACAGGGCGAACCGGGGAGCTGTTTTTT. Amino acid sequence: CASSLIWTGRTGELFF.

The chain combines TRBV10-3 with TRBJ1-2, with 9 bases aligning to TRBD1. The CDR3 has 15 residues. Looked up from germline, CDR1 is ENHRY and CDR2 is SYGVKD. The junction had 13 bases not matched to a gene; V was cut back by 6 bases and J by 8 bases. The CDR3, as DNA: TGTGCCATCAGGGAACAGGGGGCTCGTTTCTACGGCTACACCTTC. The encoded protein is CAIREQGARFYGYTF.

This clone has a single count. This chain joins TRBV11-3 and TRBJ1-6; TRBD1 aligns across 8 bases. CDR1 is SGHNT, CDR2 YENEEA, per germline. Trimming cost V 2 bases and J 0 bases; bases outside gene matches: 6. This CDR3 contains 18 residues. Here the CDR3 DNA reads TGTGCCAGCAGCTTATGCCAGGGGGCTTCCTCCTATAATTCACCCCTCCACTTT. The encoded protein is CASSLCQGASSYNSPLHF.

This sequence joins TRBV29-1 and TRBJ1-1; perhaps TRBD1 as D (6 bases). The CDR3 runs 13 residues. V lost 3 bases and J lost 1, with 9 bases in between. Germline-derived CDR1 and CDR2 are SQVTM and ANQGSEA. CDR3 coding DNA: TGCAGCGTTGAGGCGGACAGGAACACTGAAGCTTTCTTT. Residues: CSVEADRNTEAFF.

The V gene is TRBV20-1, the J gene TRBJ2-3; D remains unclear. Germline V gene sequence: CDR1 DFQATT, CDR2 SNEGSKA (reference sequence). This CDR3 is 12 amino acids long. Trimming cost V 3 bases and J 5 bases, with 9 bases left between them. CDR3 region: CSASKPGDTQYF. The CDR3 DNA follows: TGCAGTGCTAGTAAGCCGGGAGATACGCAGTATTTT.

V gene TRBV5-1 combines with J gene TRBJ2-1; 11 positions match TRBD2. This CDR3 has 16 amino acids. Germline trimming cut 4 bases from V and 0 bases from J; bases unmatched to any gene: 3. CDR1 and CDR2 from the germline V gene are SGHRS and YFSETQ. DNA for the CDR3: TGCGCCAGCAGCGTAGCGGGAGGGTTCTCCTACAATGAGCAGTTCTTC. Its translation is CASSVAGGFSYNEQFF.

The chain combines TRBV27 with TRBJ2-1, with 8 nucleotides matching TRBD2. This CDR3 is 15 amino acids long. V shed 6 bases, J shed 2 bases, and the junction held 6 bases outside the gene matches. Germline V CDR1 and CDR2: MNHEY, SMNVEV (reference sequence). CDR3 sequence reads: CASSLGTSPYNEQFF. The CDR3 bases are TGTGCCAGCAGCCTAGGGACTAGTCCCTACAATGAGCAGTTCTTC.

This clone was counted once. The chain has TRBV30 and TRBJ1-3; 12 nucleotides line up with TRBD1. This CDR3 is built from 18 residues. The J segment lost 1 base and the V segment lost 0 bases, leaving 7 bases of the junction unmatched. CDR1 and CDR2 from the germline V gene are GTSNPN and SVGIG (reference sequence). This CDR3 is CAWSVWDRGLRSGNTIYF. As DNA, the CDR3 is TGTGCCTGGAGTGTTTGGGACAGGGGGCTTAGGTCTGGAAACACCATATATTTT.

This chain links TRBV13 with TRBJ2-3, with 9 bases fitting TRBD1. This CDR3 has 15 amino acids. Trimming at V came to 3 bases and at J to 2 bases, leaving 3 bases not matched to a gene. CDR1 and CDR2 from the germline V gene are PRHDT and FYEKMQ (reference sequence). CDR3: CASSLTGGYTDTQYF. CDR3 bases: TGTGCCAGCAGCTTGACAGGGGGGTACACAGATACGCAGTATTTT.

CDR3 coding DNA: TGTGCCAGCAGTTTCGGCAGGGCCTATGGCTACACCTTC. Its protein is CASSFGRAYGYTF. The gene calls are TRBV6-5 and TRBJ1-2; perhaps TRBD1 as D (5 bases). Trimming removed 4 bases from V and 4 bases from J, with 10 bases in between. Germline values: CDR1 MNHEY, CDR2 SVGAGI. CDR3 size: 13 residues.

On this clone: This same CDR3 is encoded by further DNA sequences in the sample. The CDR3 spells CASSDRVTEAFF. In nucleotides, the CDR3 is TGTGCCAGCAGTGACAGGGTAACTGAAGCTTTCTTT. The chain carries TRBV6-1 and TRBJ1-1, with D perhaps TRBD1 (5 bases). Trimming removed 3 bases at V and 5 bases at J, with 7 bases between. Germline V gene lookup returns CDR1 MNHNS and CDR2 SASEGT. This CDR3 region has 12 residues.

This rearrangement joins TRBV18 to TRBJ2-5; 10 nucleotides match TRBD1. There are 12 residues in the CDR3. The V gene's germline CDR1 is KGHSH and CDR2 LQKENI. J gave up 13 bases and V 6 bases, and 8 bases lay outside the gene matches. CDR3 region: CASSGGQGGLYF. CDR3 DNA sequence: TGTGCCAGCTCCGGTGGACAGGGGGGGCTGTACTTC.

The chain links TRBV27 to TRBJ1-5; maybe TRBD1 (5 bases). The V and J ends lost 5 bases and 6 bases respectively, with 14 bases between them. The CDR3 is 14 residues long. Germline assignment: CDR1 MNHEY and CDR2 SMNVEV (reference sequence). The CDR3 bases are TGTGCCAGCAGTCTCAAGGGGCTAGGTCAGCCCCAGCATTTT. It specifies CASSLKGLGQPQHF.

In its sample, this clone was seen once. The V and J genes are TRBV4-1 and TRBJ2-6; 9 bases align to TRBD1. With V trimmed by 4 bases and J by 0 bases, 7 bases remained unmatched. CDR3 length equals 18 residues. Germline-derived CDR1 and CDR2 are MGHRA and YSYEKL. This CDR3 reads CASSLSGTGTSGANVLTF. The CDR3 DNA follows: TGCGCCAGCAGCCTCTCCGGGACAGGGACCTCTGGGGCCAACGTCCTGACTTTC.

The chain links TRBV25-1 to TRBJ1-5; D is uncertain. Deletions cut 1 base from V and 5 bases from J, with 12 bases between. The CDR3 totals 15 residues. CDR1 and CDR2 from the germline V gene are MGHDK and SYGVNS. Here the CDR3 reads CASSESAGWDQPQHF. CDR3 nucleotide sequence: TGTGCCAGCAGTGAATCGGCAGGCTGGGATCAGCCCCAGCATTTT.

The chain joins TRBV5-1 to TRBJ2-1; a weak D match, TRBD2 (6 bases). The CDR3 is 17 residues long. The V gene lost 4 bases and the J gene lost 0 bases, with 17 bases spanning the gap. Germline V CDR1 and CDR2: SGHRS, YFSETQ. As DNA, the CDR3 is TGCGCCAGCAGCGTTCCCTCTAGCGCCAGCTCCTACAATGAGCAGTTCTTC. Its protein is CASSVPSSASSYNEQFF.

This chain uses TRBV10-2 with TRBJ2-2; tentatively, D is TRBD1 (5 bases). V lost 1 base, J lost 0 bases, and 9 bases lay in between. CDR1 and CDR2 from the germline V gene are WSHSY and SAAADI. The CDR3 has 16 amino acids. The CDR3: CASSEFWGANTGELFF. CDR3 nucleotides: TGCGCCAGCAGTGAGTTCTGGGGCGCGAACACCGGGGAGCTGTTTTTT.

V is TRBV7-8 and J is TRBJ2-4, with 7 bases fitting TRBD1. The germline gives CDR1 SGHVS, CDR2 FQNEAQ. Germline trimming cut 1 base from V and 8 bases from J; bases unmatched to any gene: 5. CDR3 size: 14 residues. The DNA for the CDR3 is TGTGCCAGCAGCTTAGTGGCCCAGGGGGACATTCAGTACTTC. It translates to CASSLVAQGDIQYF.

V is TRBV4-1 and J is TRBJ1-1; D remains unclear. Germline V gives CDR1 MGHRA, CDR2 YSYEKL. The CDR3 extends over 14 amino acids. The V and J ends lost 0 bases and 1 base respectively, with 6 bases between them. The CDR3 nucleotides read TGCGCCAGCAGCCAAGAATCTAGGAACACTGAAGCTTTCTTT. It encodes CASSQESRNTEAFF.

The chain carries TRBV24-1 and TRBJ2-1; TRBD1 aligns across 8 bases. The germline V gene encodes CDR1 KGHDR and CDR2 SFDVKD. V lost 6 bases to trimming and J lost 2 bases; unmatched junction nucleotides: 5. This CDR3 has 15 residues. The CDR3 region has the DNA TGTGCCACCAGTCAGGGGGCACCTCCCTACAATGAGCAGTTCTTC. Translated, it gives CATSQGAPPYNEQFF.

V gene TRBV27 combines with J gene TRBJ2-1; 8 bases align to TRBD1. CDR3 length equals 15 residues. Germline trimming cut 9 bases from V and 4 bases from J; bases unmatched to any gene: 11. The germline CDR1 and CDR2 sequences are MNHEY and SMNVEV (reference sequence). The CDR3 DNA reads as TGTGCCAGTTACCGAGACAGGGGACGATACAATGAGCAGTTCTTC. Translating it yields CASYRDRGRYNEQFF.

In its sample, this clone was seen once. V gene TRBV9 combines with J gene TRBJ1-2; TRBD1 is a possible D gene (5 bases). CDR1 is SGDLS and CDR2 is YYNGEE in the germline V gene. The CDR3 is 15 residues long. The ends were cut back, 1 base at V and 8 bases at J, with 18 bases in the middle. The chain's CDR3 is CASSVSFSGAGGYTF. The CDR3 DNA follows: TGTGCCAGCAGCGTATCCTTTAGCGGGGCCGGAGGCTACACCTTC.

The chain carries TRBV5-8 and TRBJ2-7; D might be TRBD1 (6 bases). Germline V gene lookup returns CDR1 SGHTS and CDR2 YDEGEE. The length of the CDR3 is 12 residues. The V and J ends lost 7 bases and 6 bases respectively, with 14 bases between them. The CDR3 DNA follows: TGTGCCAGCGGGACATCAACGGGCGAGCAGTACTTC. Encoded protein: CASGTSTGEQYF.

CDR3 sequence (DNA): TGTGCCAGTAGTTCTCACCAATACTCCGGGACTAGCGGGAGAGGCAATGAGCAGTTCTTC. This translates into CASSSHQYSGTSGRGNEQFF. The J gene is TRBJ2-1, the V gene TRBV19, with 14 bases matching TRBD2. CDR1 and CDR2 from the germline V gene are LNHDA and SQIVND (reference sequence). The CDR3 runs to 20 residues. The ends lost 5 bases at V and 6 bases at J; junction bases unmatched: 18. The whole variable domain, remainder taken from reference TRBV19 and TRBJ2-1, is DGGITQSPKYLFRKEGQNVTLSCEQNLNHDAMYWYRQDPGQGLRLIYYSQIVNDFQKGDIAEGYSVSREKKESFPLTVTSAQKNPTAFYLCASSSHQYSGTSGRGNEQFFGPGTRLTVL.

The chain employs TRBV6-5 and TRBJ2-1, with D possibly matching TRBD2 (5 bases). The CDR3 has 15 residues. The germline CDR1 and CDR2 sequences are MNHEY and SVGAGI. With 2 bases removed from V and 3 bases from J, the gap between germline ends came to 11 bases. The CDR3 region is CASSYGRRYYNEQFF. The CDR3 bases are TGTGCCAGCAGTTACGGACGGAGGTACTACAATGAGCAGTTCTTC.

The count of this clone is one. The chain combines TRBV13 with TRBJ2-7, with D possibly TRBD1 on 5 matching bases. Per the germline V gene, CDR1 is PRHDT and CDR2 is FYEKMQ (reference sequence). This CDR3 is built from 11 residues. The V and J ends lost 6 bases and 4 bases respectively, with 7 bases between them. CDR3 sequence: CASRQVYEQYF. The CDR3, as DNA: TGTGCCAGCAGACAGGTGTACGAGCAGTACTTC.

The rearrangement links TRBV10-3 to TRBJ2-1; 8 nucleotides align to TRBD2. In germline, CDR1 is ENHRY, CDR2 SYGVKD. Unmatched junction bases numbered 7, after V lost 9 bases and J lost 3 bases. The CDR3 runs 14 residues. The CDR3 sequence: CAIKTSDYYNEQFF. The CDR3, as DNA: TGTGCCATTAAGACTAGCGATTACTACAATGAGCAGTTCTTC.

This chain joins TRBV27 and TRBJ1-1; D is unclear. Germline CDR1 reads MNHEY; CDR2 reads SMNVEV (reference sequence). Trimming took 5 bases from V and 1 from J, leaving 8 bases between them. CDR3 length equals 13 residues. CDR3 in amino acids: CASSPGSNTEAFF. CDR3 bases: TGTGCCAGCAGTCCGGGGTCGAACACTGAAGCTTTCTTT.